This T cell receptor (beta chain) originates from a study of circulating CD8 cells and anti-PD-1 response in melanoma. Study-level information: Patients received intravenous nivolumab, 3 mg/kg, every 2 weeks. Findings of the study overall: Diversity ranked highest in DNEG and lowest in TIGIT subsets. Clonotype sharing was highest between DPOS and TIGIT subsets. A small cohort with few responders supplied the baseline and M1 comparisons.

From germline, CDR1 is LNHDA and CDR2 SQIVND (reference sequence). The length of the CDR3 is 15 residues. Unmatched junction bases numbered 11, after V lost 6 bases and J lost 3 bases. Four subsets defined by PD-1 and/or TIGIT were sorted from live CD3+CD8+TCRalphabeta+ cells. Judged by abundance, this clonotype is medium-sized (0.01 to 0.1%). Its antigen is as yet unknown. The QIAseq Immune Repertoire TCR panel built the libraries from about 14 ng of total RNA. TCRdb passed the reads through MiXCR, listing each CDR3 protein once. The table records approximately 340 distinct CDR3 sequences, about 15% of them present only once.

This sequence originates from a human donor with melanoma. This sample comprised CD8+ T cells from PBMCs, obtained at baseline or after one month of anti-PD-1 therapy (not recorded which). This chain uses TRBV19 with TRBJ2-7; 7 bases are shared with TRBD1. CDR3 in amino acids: CASSRDSGLFYEQYF. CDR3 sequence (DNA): TGTGCCAGTAGCAGGGACAGCGGACTCTTCTACGAGCAGTACTTC.